These T cell receptor beta chains were read from a single sample in a study of CD8 T cells in Susac syndrome. Each CDR3 protein gets one entry after TCRdb re-called the immunoSEQ multiplex PCR reads with MiXCR. Altogether some 180,000 distinct CDR3 sequences are present, less than 95% being singletons, with the ten largest covering approximately 0.1%. The sample taken for sequencing was CD4+ T cells from PBMCs. The receptors derive from a human donor in good health. Each CDR3 is given with its conserved first and last residue. The D gene is left open where the match is weak. Only part of the rows carry a size: once, few, many, or a class if the clone is expanded.

j_call,d_call,clone_size,v_call,cdr3_nt,cdr3_aa
TRBJ2-7,TRBD1,NA,TRBV7-2,TGTGCCAGCAGCTTGAGACAGGGGTGGTACGAGCAGTACTTC,CASSLRQGWYEQYF
TRBJ2-4,NA,NA,TRBV25-1,TGTGCCAGCAGTGGACAACAGGGTCGGGAAAACATTCAGTACTTC,CASSGQQGRENIQYF
TRBJ2-7,NA,once,TRBV4-3,TGCGCCAGCAGCCAAGTCGGGAGTCCCTACGAGCAGTACTTC,CASSQVGSPYEQYF
TRBJ2-7,NA,NA,TRBV29-1,TGCAGCGTTTCGACGACGGCCTCCTACGAGCAGTACTTC,CSVSTTASYEQYF
TRBJ2-1,NA,NA,TRBV7-9,TGTGCCGGGAACAATGAGCAGTTCTTC,CAGNNEQFF
TRBJ1-1,NA,NA,TRBV18,TGTGCCAGCTCACCAGCAGGCGGAAACACTGAAGCTTTCTTT,CASSPAGGNTEAFF
TRBJ2-2,NA,NA,TRBV18,TGTGCCAGCCTGGGACTGCAAAACACCGGGGAGCTGTTTTTT,CASLGLQNTGELFF
TRBJ2-1,TRBD2,NA,TRBV7-9,TGTGCCAGCAGCTACACTAGCGGGAGTTCCAGTGAGCAGTTCTTC,CASSYTSGSSSEQFF
TRBJ2-3,TRBD1,NA,TRBV7-7,TGTGCCAGCAGCCGGGGACAGGGGTTAGATACGCAGTATTTT,CASSRGQGLDTQYF
TRBJ1-5,NA,NA,TRBV2,TGTGCCAGCAGTGAACTGGGAATGCCCCAGCATTTT,CASSELGMPQHF
TRBJ2-5,NA,NA,TRBV18,TGTGCCAGCTCAATCCAGGGTATAGGCGAGACCCAGTACTTC,CASSIQGIGETQYF
TRBJ1-2,NA,few,TRBV12-3/TRBV12-4,TGTGCCAGCAGTTTAGACAGGAACTATGGCTACACCTTC,CASSLDRNYGYTF
TRBJ1-1,NA,NA,TRBV30,TGTGCCTGGGCGGGGGACACTGAAGCTTTCTTT,CAWAGDTEAFF
TRBJ1-3,NA,NA,TRBV29-1,TGCAGCGCCGAAATTATATTCGGAAACACCATATATTTT,CSAEIIFGNTIYF
TRBJ2-5,TRBD2,NA,TRBV20-1,TGCAGTGCGCCCGCGGTAGCGGGAGGAGAGACCCAGTACTTC,CSAPAVAGGETQYF
TRBJ2-5,TRBD2,NA,TRBV29-1,TGCAGCGTTTCTCCGGGGGGGGATAAGACCCAGTACTTC,CSVSPGGDKTQYF
TRBJ1-2,NA,NA,TRBV23-1,TGCGCCAGCAATCCCCCAGATTACTATGGCTACACCTTC,CASNPPDYYGYTF
TRBJ2-1,NA,NA,TRBV12-3/TRBV12-4,TGTGCCAGCAGTTTTTCCGGTCTAGCTAAGGATGAGCAGTTCTTC,CASSFSGLAKDEQFF
TRBJ1-5,NA,NA,TRBV29-1,TGCAGCGTTGTAACAGGGAGTTCGGATCAGCCCCAGCATTTT,CSVVTGSSDQPQHF
TRBJ1-5,NA,NA,TRBV6-2/TRBV6-3,TGTGCCAGCAGCCAGGATTCTGCCGTTCAGCCCCAGCATTTT,CASSQDSAVQPQHF
TRBJ2-7,TRBD1,few,TRBV6-5,TGTGCCAGCAGTTACCGGGACAGGGGGTTCTACGAGCAGTACTTC,CASSYRDRGFYEQYF
TRBJ1-5,NA,NA,TRBV10-2,TGCGCCAGCAGTGAGAATGGGGACCAGCCCCAGCATTTT,CASSENGDQPQHF
TRBJ1-2,NA,NA,TRBV15,TGTGCCACCAGCAGAGATCTCGTGACCGGCTACACCTTC,CATSRDLVTGYTF
TRBJ2-2,NA,NA,TRBV7-2,TGTGCCAGCAGCGTGGCGGGGTCCACCGGGGAGCTGTTTTTT,CASSVAGSTGELFF
TRBJ2-3,TRBD2,once,TRBV28,TGTGCCAGCCTATGGCTAGCGGAACGGAATACGCAGTATTTT,CASLWLAERNTQYF
TRBJ2-1,TRBD2,NA,TRBV2,TGTGCCAGCACATTTGGGGCTAGCGGGACCTACAATGAGCAGTTCTTC,CASTFGASGTYNEQFF
TRBJ2-3,TRBD2,once,TRBV2,TGTGCCAGCAAAGGCGGGAGAGCCTCAGATACGCAGTATTTT,CASKGGRASDTQYF
TRBJ1-5,NA,NA,TRBV15,TGTGCCACCAGCTCTCGCCAGGGCAATCAGCCCCAGCATTTT,CATSSRQGNQPQHF
TRBJ1-1,NA,NA,TRBV2,TGTGCCAGCAGTGAATCAGGGGCGAACACTGAAGCTTTCTTT,CASSESGANTEAFF
TRBJ1-4,NA,NA,TRBV7-9,TGTGCCAGCAGCTTAGAACCGGGACAATACGAAAAACTGTTTTTT,CASSLEPGQYEKLFF
TRBJ2-7,NA,once,TRBV3-1,TGTGCCAGCAGCAAAGTGGGGGATACCTACGAGCAGTACTTC,CASSKVGDTYEQYF
TRBJ1-2,NA,NA,TRBV30,TGTGCCTGGAGTGTGGAGGGGCCCCACACCTTC,CAWSVEGPHTF
TRBJ2-7,NA,NA,TRBV3-1,TGTGCCAGCAGCCAAGCGGACGGTAGCGAGCAGTACTTC,CASSQADGSEQYF
TRBJ2-1,NA,NA,TRBV3-1,TGTGCCAGCAGCCAAGATTTAGGACAGCCATACAATGAGCAGTTCTTC,CASSQDLGQPYNEQFF
TRBJ2-4,NA,once,TRBV12-3/TRBV12-4,TGTGCCAGCAGTTTAGGGTCTGCCCAAAACATTCAGTACTTC,CASSLGSAQNIQYF
TRBJ2-5,NA,NA,TRBV20-1,TGCAGTGGCCAGGGACGGGCGAGGACCCAGTACTTC,CSGQGRARTQYF
TRBJ2-1,NA,NA,TRBV24-1,TGTGCCACCAGTGATGCCAGCGGGACAAACCTAAATGAGCAGTTCTTC,CATSDASGTNLNEQFF
TRBJ2-7,NA,NA,TRBV5-1,TGCGCCAGCAGCTTGGATCGGTTGGACGGCGAGCAGTACTTC,CASSLDRLDGEQYF
TRBJ2-3,TRBD2,NA,TRBV7-2,TGTGCCAGCAAGGGGCGGGAGGCCCCCGATACGCAGTATTTT,CASKGREAPDTQYF
TRBJ2-1,TRBD1,NA,TRBV11-2,TGTGCCAGCAGCCACCGGGGACAGGGGGGGAATGAGCAGTTCTTC,CASSHRGQGGNEQFF
TRBJ2-3,NA,NA,TRBV15,TGTGCCACCAGGCGATCGAGAGGACGCACAGATACGCAGTATTTT,CATRRSRGRTDTQYF
TRBJ2-7,NA,NA,TRBV7-2,TGTGCCAGCAGCCCACGACTGAGCTCCTACGAGCAGTACTTC,CASSPRLSSYEQYF
TRBJ1-2,NA,once,TRBV24-1,TGTGCCACCAGTGTCGACACCTATGGCTACACCTTC,CATSVDTYGYTF
TRBJ2-3,NA,NA,TRBV28,TGTGCCAGCAGTTTACGGCGCACAGATACGCAGTATTTT,CASSLRRTDTQYF
TRBJ2-7,NA,NA,TRBV29-1,TGCAGCGTCAAGGGGGTTTTATCATACGAGCAGTACTTC,CSVKGVLSYEQYF
TRBJ1-3,NA,NA,TRBV30,TGTGCCTGGAGTCTCGTCTCTGGAAACACCATATATTTT,CAWSLVSGNTIYF